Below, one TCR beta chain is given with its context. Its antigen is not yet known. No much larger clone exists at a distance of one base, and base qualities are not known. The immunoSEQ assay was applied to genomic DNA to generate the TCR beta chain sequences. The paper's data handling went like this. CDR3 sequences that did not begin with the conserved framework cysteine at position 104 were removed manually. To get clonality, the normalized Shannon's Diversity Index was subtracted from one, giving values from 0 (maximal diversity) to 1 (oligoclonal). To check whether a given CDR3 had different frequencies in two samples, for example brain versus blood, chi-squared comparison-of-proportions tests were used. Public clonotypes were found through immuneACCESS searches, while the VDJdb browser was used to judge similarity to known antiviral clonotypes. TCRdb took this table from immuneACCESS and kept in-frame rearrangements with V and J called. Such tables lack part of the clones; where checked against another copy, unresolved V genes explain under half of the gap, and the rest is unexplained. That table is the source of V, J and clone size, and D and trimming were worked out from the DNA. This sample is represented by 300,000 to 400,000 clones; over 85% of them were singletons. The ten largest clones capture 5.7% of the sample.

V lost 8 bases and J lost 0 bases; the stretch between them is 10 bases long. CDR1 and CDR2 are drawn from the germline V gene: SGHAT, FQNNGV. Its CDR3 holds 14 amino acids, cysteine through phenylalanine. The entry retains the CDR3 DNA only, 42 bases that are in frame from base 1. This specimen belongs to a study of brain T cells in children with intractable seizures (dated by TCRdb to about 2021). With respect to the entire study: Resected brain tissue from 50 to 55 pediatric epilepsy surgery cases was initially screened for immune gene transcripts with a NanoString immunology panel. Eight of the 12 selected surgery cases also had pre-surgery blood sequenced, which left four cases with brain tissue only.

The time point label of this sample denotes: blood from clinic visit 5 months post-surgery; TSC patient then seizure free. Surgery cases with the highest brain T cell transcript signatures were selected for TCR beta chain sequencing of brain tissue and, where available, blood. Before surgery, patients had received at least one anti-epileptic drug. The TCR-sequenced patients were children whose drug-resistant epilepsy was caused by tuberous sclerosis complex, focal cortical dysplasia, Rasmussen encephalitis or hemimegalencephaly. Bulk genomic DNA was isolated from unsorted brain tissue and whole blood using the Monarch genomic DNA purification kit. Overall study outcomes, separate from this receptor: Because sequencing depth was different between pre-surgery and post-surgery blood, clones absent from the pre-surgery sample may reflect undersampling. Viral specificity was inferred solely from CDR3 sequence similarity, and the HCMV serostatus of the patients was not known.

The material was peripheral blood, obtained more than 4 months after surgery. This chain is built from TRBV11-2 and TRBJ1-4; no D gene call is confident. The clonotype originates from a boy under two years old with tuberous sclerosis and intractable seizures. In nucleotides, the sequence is TGTGCCAGCCACTCAGCCCCAACTAATGAAAAACTGTTTTTT. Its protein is CASHSAPTNEKLFF. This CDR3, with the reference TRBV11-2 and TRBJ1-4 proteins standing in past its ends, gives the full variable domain EAGVAQSPRYKIIEKRQSVAFWCNPISGHATLYWYQQILGQGPKLLIQFQNNGVVDDSQLPKDRFSAERLKGVDSTLKIQPAKLEDSAVYLCASHSAPTNEKLFFGSGTQLSVL.